This T cell receptor (beta chain) stems from a study of CD8 T cells in Susac syndrome. With random hexamers, reverse transcription was performed on about 0.5 to 1 ug of RNA. A single record per CDR3 protein comes from TCRdb applying MiXCR to the immunoSEQ multiplex PCR reads. This sample has under 550,000 distinct CDR3 sequences, with roughly 85% found just once. This CDR3 region has 16 residues. Germline V gives CDR1 SGHRS, CDR2 YFSETQ. Trimming removed 1 base from V and 3 bases from J, with 16 bases in between. The chain uses TRBV5-1 and TRBJ1-1; TRBD1 might be the D (5 bases). This receptor was taken from a human donor with multiple sclerosis. The sequenced sample was CD8+ T cells from PBMCs. CDR3 protein: CASSLIVRGLDTEAFF. In nucleotides, the CDR3 is TGCGCCAGCAGCTTGATCGTAAGGGGTCTAGACACTGAAGCTTTCTTT. Supplemented by reference TRBV5-1 and TRBJ1-1, the full variable domain reads KAGVTQTPRYLIKTRGQQVTLSCSPISGHRSVSWYQQTPGQGLQFLFEYFSETQRNKGNFPGRFSGRQFSNSRSEMNVSTLELGDSALYLCASSLIVRGLDTEAFFGQGTRLTVV.